This TCR beta chain was captured by sequencing in a study of blood T cell repertoires in COVID-19. On the study more broadly: Sites in the United States, Italy and Spain provided acute and convalescent COVID-19 samples.

Germline-derived CDR1 and CDR2 are SGHDT and YYEEEE. The CDR3 covers 15 residues. J was trimmed by 4 bases and V by 5 bases; bases with no gene match: 5. Original data processing: Reference gene primers were amplified, and this amplification served to estimate nucleated cell counts. Assay: immunoSEQ multiplex PCR; the TCRdb copy retains only in-frame clones and omits some. Clone size and V and J calls were adopted from that table, with D and trimming inferred from the DNA. The sample contains around 110,000 clones, approximately 84% of which appear only once. With regard to this clone: Other nucleotide sequences in the sample specify the same CDR3.

The receptor's source is an older man with active or convalescent COVID-19. The chain employs TRBV5-6 and TRBJ1-5, with TRBD1 identical over 11 bases. Sequences were obtained from peripheral blood. The CDR3 loop reads CASSSGTGGNQPQHF. For the CDR3, the DNA is TGTGCCAGCAGTTCCGGGACAGGGGGGAATCAGCCCCAGCATTTT.